Shown below are 17 T cell receptor beta chains from a single sample sequenced in a study of OX40 agonist ivuxolimab in advanced cancers. Measured with immunoSEQ multiplex PCR; TCRdb has only the in-frame clones, and not every one. The data show about 28,000 clones, with approximately 84% seen just once and approximately 26% held by the top ten. The sample was CD4+ or CD8+ T cells sorted from blood, taken in a trial of the OX40 agonist ivuxolimab. The receptors come from an adult with an advanced solid tumor such as melanoma, head and neck, liver or kidney cancer.

V usage is TRBV13 and J usage is TRBJ1-5; D not certain. V shed 5 bases and J shed 2 bases, with 10 bases lying between them. Germline assignment: CDR1 PRHDT and CDR2 FYEKMQ (reference sequence). This CDR3 has 14 amino acids. CDR3 loop: CASSRRGGNQPQHF. CDR3 nucleotides: TGTGCCAGCAGCCGGCGAGGCGGCAATCAGCCCCAGCATTTT.

V usage is TRBV10-2 and J usage is TRBJ2-7; 8 bases are a match to TRBD1. This CDR3 region has 14 residues. CDR1 and CDR2 (germline): WSHSY, SAAADI. J gave up 2 bases and V 8 bases, and 8 bases lay outside the gene matches. The CDR3: CASRTRDRPYEQYF. For the CDR3, the DNA is TGCGCCAGCCGGACCCGGGACAGGCCCTACGAGCAGTACTTC.

The rearrangement joins TRBV5-8 to TRBJ2-1; weak D call: TRBD2 (5 bases). V lost 1 base, J lost 4 bases, and 12 bases lay in between. The CDR3 contains 15 residues. Per germline, CDR1 SGHTS and CDR2 YDEGEE. This chain's CDR3 is CASSLRAEGYNEQFF. The CDR3 region has the DNA TGTGCCAGCAGCTTGCGGGCTGAGGGATACAATGAGCAGTTCTTC.

The chain is built from TRBV11-3 and TRBJ1-2, with D perhaps matching TRBD1 (6 bases). The germline gives CDR1 SGHNT, CDR2 YENEEA. The CDR3 totals 14 residues. V was cut by 2 bases and J by 8 bases, with 15 bases left in between. CDR3 amino acids: CASSLTGAREGYTF. The CDR3, as DNA: TGTGCCAGCAGCTTAACGGGGGCGCGAGAAGGCTACACCTTC.

V and J are TRBV7-9 and TRBJ1-5; 7 bases fit TRBD1. The ends lost 1 base at V and 1 base at J; junction bases unmatched: 4. Germline V gives CDR1 SEHNR, CDR2 FQNEAQ (reference sequence). The CDR3 loop spans 16 amino acids. CDR3 in amino acids: CASSLGGTVSNQPQHF. For the CDR3, the DNA is TGTGCCAGCAGCTTAGGCGGGACAGTGAGCAATCAGCCCCAGCATTTT. Full variable domain (remainder filled in from reference TRBV7-9 and TRBJ1-5): DTGVSQNPRHKITKRGQNVTFRCDPISEHNRLYWYRQTLGQGPEFLTYFQNEAQLEKSRLLSDRFSAERPKGSFSTLEIQRTEQGDSAMYLCASSLGGTVSNQPQHFGDGTRLSIL.

The sample holds one count of this clone. The rearrangement joins TRBV9 to TRBJ1-4; 7 nucleotides align to TRBD1. Trimming at V came to 4 bases and at J to 7 bases, leaving 7 bases not matched to a gene. CDR1 and CDR2 from the germline V gene are SGDLS and YYNGEE. This CDR3 has 14 amino acids. The CDR3 DNA sequence: TGTGCCAGCAGCTCTACAGGGGTGGGTGAAAAACTGTTTTTT. This translates into CASSSTGVGEKLFF. The full variable domain, completed using reference TRBV9 and TRBJ1-4, is DSGVTQTPKHLITATGQRVTLRCSPRSGDLSVYWYQQSLDQGLQFLIQYYNGEERAKGNILERFSAQQFPDLHSELNLSSLELGDSALYFCASSSTGVGEKLFFGSGTQLSVL.

This clone was recorded only once. This chain connects TRBV5-1 to TRBJ2-2; D is perhaps TRBD2 (5 bases). The CDR3 has 14 residues. Germline CDR1 is SGHRS and CDR2 is YFSETQ. V lost 4 bases to trimming and J lost 4 bases, with 11 bases between them. DNA of the CDR3: TGCGCCAGCAGCCCGGAGGCGGTCACCGGGGAGCTGTTTTTT. As protein: CASSPEAVTGELFF.

This chain joins TRBV2 and TRBJ2-7; D gene unclear. Trimming removed 7 bases from V and 7 bases from J, with 8 bases in between. The CDR3 has 10 residues. Germline lookup yields CDR1 SNHLY and CDR2 FYNNEI. In DNA, the CDR3 is TGTGCCAGCATGGGCGGAGAGCAGTACTTC. Its protein is CASMGGEQYF. Using reference TRBV2 and TRBJ2-7 for the parts outside the CDR3, the full variable domain is EPEVTQTPSHQVTQMGQEVILRCVPISNHLYFYWYRQILGQKVEFLVSFYNNEISEKSEIFDDQFSVERPDGSNFTLKIRSTKLEDSAMYFCASMGGEQYFGPGTRLTVT.

The chain combines TRBV5-6 with TRBJ1-2; unclear D gene. This CDR3 has 15 residues. CDR1 is SGHDT, CDR2 YYEEEE, per germline. The V end was cut by 0 bases, the J end by 8 bases, with 17 bases between. CDR3 sequence reads: CASSLAQGSKQGYTF. CDR3 bases: TGTGCCAGCAGCTTGGCCCAAGGGAGCAAGCAGGGCTACACCTTC.

The chain couples TRBV6-6 to TRBJ1-2; 9 nucleotides line up with TRBD1. The CDR3 has 15 amino acids. With V trimmed by 2 bases and J by 2 bases, 3 bases remained unmatched. Germline CDR1 reads MNHNY; CDR2 reads SVGAGI (reference sequence). CDR3 DNA sequence: TGTGCCAGCAGTTACCCCGGGACAGGGAACTATGGCTACACCTTC. This sequence encodes CASSYPGTGNYGYTF.

The chain links TRBV7-2 to TRBJ2-1; TRBD1 agrees at 9 bases. This CDR3 contains 15 residues. CDR1 SGHTA and CDR2 FQGNSA come from the germline V gene. The trim removed 5 bases at V and 7 bases at J, leaving 9 bases unmatched. CDR3: CASSPGQGIYNEQFF. In DNA, the CDR3 is TGTGCCAGCAGCCCAGGACAGGGGATATATAATGAGCAGTTCTTC. The variable domain in full, completed from reference TRBV7-2 and TRBJ2-1, reads GAGVSQSPSNKVTEKGKDVELRCDPISGHTALYWYRQSLGQGLEFLIYFQGNSAPDKSGLPSDRFSAERTGGSVSTLTIQRTQQEDSAVYLCASSPGQGIYNEQFFGPGTRLTVL.

The chain links TRBV11-3 to TRBJ2-2, with D unresolved. Germline-derived CDR1 and CDR2 are SGHNT and YENEEA. The CDR3 spans 13 residues. V was trimmed by 0 bases and J by 5 bases, leaving 4 bases between them. In DNA, the CDR3 is TGTGCCAGCAGCTTAGATCTGACCGGGGAGCTGTTTTTT. This sequence encodes CASSLDLTGELFF.

The J gene is TRBJ2-5, the V gene TRBV2; D unresolved. CDR1 and CDR2 from the germline V gene are SNHLY and FYNNEI. The CDR3 loop spans 14 amino acids. Trimming left V 10 bases short and J 2 bases short, with 17 bases between. In DNA form, the CDR3 reads TGTGCCACCATTACCCCGGCTCTACAAGAGACCCAGTACTTC. It yields the protein CATITPALQETQYF.

This chain's CDR3 is CASTDGRGVRGEDGYTF. The CDR3 DNA is TGTGCCAGCACCGATGGACGGGGGGTCAGGGGTGAAGATGGCTACACCTTC. The chain has TRBV7-9 and TRBJ1-2; D is perhaps TRBD1 (6 bases). Germline CDR1 and CDR2: SEHNR and FQNEAQ (reference sequence). Trimming pared 7 bases from V and 6 bases from J, leaving 27 bases between. The CDR3 spans 17 residues.

J is TRBJ1-1 and V is TRBV27; D not certain. This CDR3 is built from 14 residues. Trimming stripped 3 bases from V and 1 base from J, with 9 bases between. Per germline, CDR1 MNHEY and CDR2 SMNVEV (reference sequence). The CDR3 loop is CASSLGLANTEAFF. In nucleotides, the CDR3 is TGTGCCAGCAGTTTGGGGTTGGCGAACACTGAAGCTTTCTTT.

The count of this clone is one. The genes are TRBV6-5 and TRBJ1-5, with D unclear. From germline, CDR1 is MNHEY and CDR2 SVGAGI. This CDR3 has 13 residues. V was trimmed by 6 bases and J by 5 bases, leaving 11 bases between them. The CDR3 sequence: CASSQGPYQPQHF. The CDR3 DNA is TGTGCCAGCAGCCAAGGCCCGTATCAGCCCCAGCATTTT.

This chain connects TRBV5-1 to TRBJ2-7, with D hard to call. The ends were cut back, 2 bases at V and 2 bases at J, with 11 bases in the middle. The CDR3 covers 14 residues. CDR1 is SGHRS and CDR2 is YFSETQ in the germline V gene. CDR3 in amino acids: CASSFEQHTYEQYF. CDR3 nucleotide sequence: TGCGCCAGCAGCTTTGAACAACACACCTACGAGCAGTACTTC. The whole variable domain, remainder taken from reference TRBV5-1 and TRBJ2-7, is KAGVTQTPRYLIKTRGQQVTLSCSPISGHRSVSWYQQTPGQGLQFLFEYFSETQRNKGNFPGRFSGRQFSNSRSEMNVSTLELGDSALYLCASSFEQHTYEQYFGPGTRLTVT.